This T cell receptor (beta chain) stems from a study of neurological immune-mediated disorders. MiXCR, run by TCRdb on the 5' RACE reads, gives a single entry per CDR3 protein. The repertoire holds tens of thousands of distinct CDR3 sequences, about 4% seen once, with approximately 2.9% in the top ten. Germline-derived CDR1 and CDR2 are SGHAT and FQNNGV. This CDR3 spans 13 amino acids. Deletions cut 6 bases from V and 2 bases from J, with 10 bases between. This clonotype was detected ten times or more. The rearrangement links TRBV11-2 to TRBJ2-5, with a possible D match to TRBD1 (5 bases). This receptor was obtained from a man in his fifties with multiple sclerosis. Sequenced sample: PBMCs. As DNA, the CDR3 is TGTGCCAGCAGGCCAGGGATTCAAGAGACCCAGTACTTC. As protein: CASRPGIQETQYF.